What follows is one T cell receptor beta chain and its context. This sample was taken from a study of blood T cell repertoires in COVID-19. Study background: Whether acute or convalescent, the COVID-19 samples came from the United States, Italy and Spain.

Original methodology: Reference gene primer amplification yielded estimated nucleated cell counts. This table comes from immunoSEQ multiplex PCR, and its TCRdb copy is limited to in-frame clones, with some not included. V, J and clone size are taken as reported in that table, and D and trimming were inferred from the DNA itself. This sample has under 200,000 clones; approximately 90% occur once, and the top ten carry 20% to 25%. The CDR3 has 12 residues. The V and J ends lost 8 bases and 3 bases, in that order; junction bases with no gene match: 4. Germline V lookup: CDR1 MGHDK, CDR2 SYGVNS. The receptor was isolated from a man aged 60 to 75 with active or convalescent COVID-19. Input material: peripheral blood. The chain links TRBV25-1 to TRBJ2-7, with 7 positions matching TRBD1. The CDR3 is CASGGQFYEQYF. CDR3 in DNA: TGTGCCAGCGGGGGACAGTTCTACGAGCAGTACTTC.